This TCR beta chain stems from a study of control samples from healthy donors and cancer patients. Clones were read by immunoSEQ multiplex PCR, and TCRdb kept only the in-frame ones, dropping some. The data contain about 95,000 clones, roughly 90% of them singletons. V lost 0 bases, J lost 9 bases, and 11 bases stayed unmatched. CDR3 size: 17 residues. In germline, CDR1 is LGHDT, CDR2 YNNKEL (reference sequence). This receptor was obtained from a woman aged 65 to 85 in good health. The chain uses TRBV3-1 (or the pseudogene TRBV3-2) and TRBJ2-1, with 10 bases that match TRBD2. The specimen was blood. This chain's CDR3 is CASSQDGQLAGVSEQFF. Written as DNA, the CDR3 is TGTGCCAGCAGCCAAGATGGTCAGCTAGCGGGGGTTTCTGAGCAGTTCTTC.